A single sample is the source of the 20 T cell receptor beta chains below, sequenced in a study of T cells in Graves' hyperthyroidism and ophthalmopathy. RNA transcripts yielded amplified TCR beta CDR3 regions. First-round RT-PCR targeting the TCR CDR3 was performed with the HTBI primer set. TCRdb processed the multiplex PCR reads anew with MiXCR; each CDR3 protein has one entry. The data hold around 500,000 distinct CDR3 sequences, with 14% observed a single time. Sequencing was carried out using blood. The receptors were gathered from a woman between 18 and 30 years old with Graves' hyperthyroidism.

This clonotype came up many times. The rearrangement uses TRBV12-3 or TRBV12-4 and TRBJ2-1; 12 bases line up with TRBD2. The CDR3 runs to 15 residues. Trimming removed 6 bases from V and 5 bases from J; junction bases left unmatched: 5. The CDR3 sequence is CASRPGLAGNNEQFF. CDR3 nucleotides: TGTGCCAGCAGACCCGGACTAGCGGGGAACAATGAGCAGTTCTTC.

This clonotype was recorded many times. The rearrangement links TRBV7-3 to TRBJ2-1, with TRBD1 matching over 9 bases. Germline V gene sequence: CDR1 SGHTA, CDR2 FQGTGA. The CDR3 sequence is 14 residues long. Trimming took 3 bases from V and 9 from J; bases not matched to a gene: 6. The CDR3 DNA reads as TGTGCCAGCAGCTTTACGGACAGGGGCCCTGAGCAGTTCTTC. Translation gives CASSFTDRGPEQFF. The variable domain in full, with the rest retrieved from reference TRBV7-3 and TRBJ2-1, is GAGVSQTPSNKVTEKGKYVELRCDPISGHTALYWYRQSLGQGPEFLIYFQGTGAADDSGLPNDRFFAVRPEGSVSTLKIQRTERGDSAVYLCASSFTDRGPEQFFGPGTRLTVL.

Ten or more counts support this clonotype. The rearrangement joins TRBV12-3 or TRBV12-4 to TRBJ1-1, with a tentative D call TRBD1 (5 bases). This CDR3 spans 14 amino acids. Trimming removed 6 bases at V and 4 bases at J, with 15 bases between. The CDR3 here is CASSPPLGVTEAFF. The CDR3 coding sequence is TGTGCCAGCAGCCCACCGCTGGGGGTCACTGAAGCTTTCTTT.

The table lists this clonotype with many counts. The chain employs TRBV18 and TRBJ2-5; TRBD1 is a possible D gene (6 bases). V was trimmed by 5 bases and J by 2 bases, leaving 12 bases between them. CDR3 length equals 14 residues. Germline V gives CDR1 KGHSH, CDR2 LQKENI. This chain's CDR3 is CASSFWTDQETQYF. DNA for the CDR3: TGTGCCAGCTCATTCTGGACAGATCAAGAGACCCAGTACTTC.

The table lists this clonotype with a few counts. V and J are TRBV25-1 and TRBJ1-2; D is unclear. V lost 1 base and J lost 2, with 11 bases in between. CDR3 length equals 15 residues. Germline V gene data show CDR1 as MGHDK and CDR2 as SYGVNS. CDR3 region: CASSESYGGNYGYTF. The CDR3 coding sequence is TGTGCCAGCAGTGAATCGTACGGCGGAAACTATGGCTACACCTTC.

The table lists this clonotype with many counts. V gene TRBV12-3 or TRBV12-4 combines with J gene TRBJ1-1; a possible D gene is TRBD1 (6 bases). The CDR3 totals 17 residues. V lost 0 bases, J lost 5 bases, and 19 bases lay in between. The CDR3 sequence is CASSLARWGASRTEAFF. In nucleotides, the CDR3 is TGTGCCAGCAGTTTAGCGCGGTGGGGGGCCAGCAGGACTGAAGCTTTCTTT.

In this sample, this clonotype turned up many times. This chain uses TRBV27 with TRBJ2-5; 7 bases align to TRBD1. The CDR3 is 13 residues long. Germline V CDR1 and CDR2: MNHEY, SMNVEV (reference sequence). V was clipped by 2 bases and J by 6 bases; unmatched bases: 3. Here the CDR3 DNA reads TGTGCCAGCAGTTTAGGCAGGGGGAAGACCCAGTACTTC. This codes for CASSLGRGKTQYF.

There are many counts of this clonotype. The V gene is TRBV20-1, the J gene TRBJ2-3; 12 bases line up with TRBD2. With V trimmed by 6 bases and J by 7 bases, 8 bases remained unmatched. CDR1 is DFQATT, CDR2 SNEGSKA, per germline (reference sequence). The CDR3 runs 14 residues. CDR3: CSAPPSGRAHTQYF. The CDR3 region has the DNA TGCAGTGCGCCCCCTAGCGGGAGGGCACATACGCAGTATTTT.

This clonotype was observed at least ten times. In DNA, the CDR3 is TGTGCCAGCAGAAAGGAGGGGGGCGTCCTGACTTTC. This codes for CASRKEGGVLTF. V is TRBV2 and J is TRBJ2-6, with D perhaps being TRBD1 or TRBD2 (6 bases each). CDR1 and CDR2 from the germline V gene are SNHLY and FYNNEI. V dropped 6 bases and J dropped 12 bases, with 12 bases sitting between them. The CDR3 loop spans 12 amino acids. The whole variable domain, remainder taken from reference TRBV2 and TRBJ2-6, is EPEVTQTPSHQVTQMGQEVILRCVPISNHLYFYWYRQILGQKVEFLVSFYNNEISEKSEIFDDQFSVERPDGSNFTLKIRSTKLEDSAMYFCASRKEGGVLTFGAGSRLTVL.

This clonotype was counted many times. This sequence joins TRBV6-1 and TRBJ1-5; weak D call: TRBD1 (5 bases). The CDR3 length is 15 residues. Trimming removed 0 bases from V and 5 bases from J, with 11 bases in between. Germline CDR1 and CDR2: MNHNS and SASEGT. The CDR3 region has the DNA TGTGCCAGCAGTGAAGCGCAAGGGGACCATCAGCCCCAGCATTTT. Its translation is CASSEAQGDHQPQHF.

Ten or more counts support this clonotype. The chain employs TRBV18 and TRBJ2-2; D call uncertain. Looked up from germline, CDR1 is KGHSH and CDR2 is LQKENI. Between the trimmed V and J ends, which lost 6 bases and 5 bases, there was a span of 19 bases. The length of the CDR3 is 16 residues. CDR3 region: CASSPRSWGTTGELFF. CDR3 bases: TGTGCCAGCTCGCCCCGGTCGTGGGGTACTACCGGGGAGCTGTTTTTT.

This clonotype was seen ten or more times. The chain is built from TRBV27 and TRBJ1-6, with D perhaps TRBD1 (5 bases). The germline V gene encodes CDR1 MNHEY and CDR2 SMNVEV (reference sequence). The length of the CDR3 is 13 residues. The V and J ends lost 4 bases and 12 bases respectively, with 13 bases between them. The CDR3 reads CASSWGPDGPLHF. CDR3 DNA sequence: TGTGCCAGCAGTTGGGGCCCCGATGGACCCCTCCACTTT.

This clonotype appeared many times. The chain carries TRBV6-1 and TRBJ2-2, with D tentatively TRBD2 (5 bases). The CDR3 totals 14 residues. The V gene lost 7 bases and the J gene lost 5 bases, with 14 bases spanning the gap. Germline CDR1 is MNHNS and CDR2 is SASEGT. CDR3 loop: CASTSRGGTGELFF. DNA of the CDR3: TGTGCCAGCACCTCCCGGGGTGGGACCGGGGAGCTGTTTTTT.

This clonotype was counted many times. The chain joins TRBV5-1 to TRBJ1-1; D ambiguous. Germline V gene sequence: CDR1 SGHRS, CDR2 YFSETQ. V lost 2 bases and J lost 3, with 8 bases in between. The CDR3 totals 13 residues. CDR3 nucleotide sequence: TGCGCCAGCAGCTTAAATGACCACACTGAAGCTTTCTTT. Residues: CASSLNDHTEAFF.

This clonotype was counted a few times. V gene TRBV10-3 combines with J gene TRBJ2-1; D may be TRBD1 or TRBD2 (6 bases each). Germline CDR1 reads ENHRY; CDR2 reads SYGVKD. The CDR3 has 13 residues. Trimming shortened V by 0 bases and J by 15 bases, and 15 bases separated the two germline ends. CDR3 DNA: TGTGCCATCAGTGAGTCGGGGGCGGGAACGGTGTTCTTC. Residues: CAISESGAGTVFF.

The chain recombines TRBV30 with TRBJ1-5, with D perhaps TRBD1 (5 bases). The V gene lost 2 bases and the J gene lost 1 base, with 9 bases spanning the gap. Germline CDR1 is GTSNPN and CDR2 is SVGIG (reference sequence). The CDR3 runs to 14 residues. DNA for the CDR3: TGTGCCTGGAGTCTCTGGGACAGCAATCAGCCCCAGCATTTT. Translation gives CAWSLWDSNQPQHF.

The V gene is TRBV3-1, the J gene TRBJ2-1, with 8 bases fitting TRBD1. V dropped 1 base and J dropped 9; count of bases not matched to a gene: 2. The CDR3 length is 13 residues. Germline CDR1 LGHDT, CDR2 YNNKEL (reference sequence). CDR3 sequence: CASSQGTGTEQFF. The CDR3 nucleotides are TGTGCCAGCAGCCAAGGGACAGGGACTGAGCAGTTCTTC.

This rearrangement joins TRBV7-3 to TRBJ2-1; 9 bases are a match to TRBD2. This CDR3 has 15 residues. CDR1 SGHTA and CDR2 FQGTGA come from the germline V gene. J was trimmed by 5 bases and V by 2 bases; bases with no gene match: 4. Written as DNA, the CDR3 is TGTGCCAGCAGCTTACTAGCGGGGCCCCACAATGAGCAGTTCTTC. Protein sequence: CASSLLAGPHNEQFF.

This clonotype was found many times. This chain joins TRBV6-2 or TRBV6-3 and TRBJ2-1, with 13 bases lining up with TRBD2. CDR1 and CDR2 (germline): MNHEY, SVGEGT. The CDR3 length is 15 residues. With V trimmed by 2 bases and J by 6 bases, 1 base remained unmatched. CDR3 region: CASSYGLAGANEQFF. The CDR3 DNA reads TGTGCCAGCAGTTACGGACTAGCGGGAGCCAATGAGCAGTTCTTC.

This clonotype was seen at least ten times. This chain uses TRBV12-3 or TRBV12-4 with TRBJ2-4, with D perhaps assigned TRBD1 or TRBD2 (5 bases each). The length of the CDR3 is 13 residues. V shed 3 bases and J shed 9 bases, with 12 bases lying between them. The chain's CDR3 is CASSFSGQPIQYF. The CDR3 region has the DNA TGTGCCAGCAGTTTTTCGGGGCAACCCATTCAGTACTTC.